The source of this T cell receptor (beta chain) is a study of blood T cell repertoires in COVID-19. V gave up 6 bases and J gave up 1 base, with 19 bases separating them. The CDR3 runs to 17 residues. CDR1 is SGHAT and CDR2 is FQNNGV in the germline V gene. Produced via immunoSEQ multiplex PCR; TCRdb's table is partial and in-frame only. The sample includes fewer than 200,000 clones, 88% of them seen just once. Sequencing was performed on peripheral blood. The rearrangement links TRBV11-2 to TRBJ1-3; D not resolved. This TCR was sampled from a man aged 55-75 years with acute or convalescent COVID-19. CDR3 DNA sequence: TGTGCCAGCAGACACGGTCGAGCCGGAGGGTCTGGAAACACCATATATTTT. Protein product: CASRHGRAGGSGNTIYF.